These T cell receptor beta chains were read from a single sample in a study of identical twins. A single record per CDR3 protein comes from TCRdb applying MiXCR to the 5' RACE reads. The sample yields about 530,000 distinct CDR3 sequences, approximately 20% seen once. The same specimen was also included in a second study, on yellow fever vaccine responses in identical twins.

The sample was CD4+ T cells sorted from blood. The receptor set was obtained from a woman aged 18-30 years in good health. CDR3s include the opening cysteine and the closing phenylalanine or tryptophan. D genes are given only for firm matches. Some rows have no size entry. The others give once, few or many, or a class for an expanded clone.

abundance | j_gene | d_gene | v_gene | CDR3nt | CDR3aa
. | TRBJ2-3 | . | TRBV5-1 | TGCGCCAGCAGCTTGGGCGCAGGCCCCCTATACACAGATACGCAGTATTTT | CASSLGAGPLYTDTQYF
. | TRBJ2-2 | . | TRBV12-3/TRBV12-4 | TGTGCCAGCACCCCCGGGGGTCAGATTGGGACCGGGGAGCTGTTTTTT | CASTPGGQIGTGELFF
. | TRBJ2-3 | . | TRBV5-1 | TGCGCCAGCAGCTTTCAAGGCGCCTCCACAGATACGCAGTATTTT | CASSFQGASTDTQYF
. | TRBJ2-2 | TRBD2 | TRBV19 | TGTGCCAGTAGTATACAACTCGGACTAGCCACCGGGGAGCTGTTTTTT | CASSIQLGLATGELFF
few | TRBJ1-2 | . | TRBV3-1 | TGTGCCAGCAGCCAAGAGGGCAGGCGGGTCCATGGCTACACCTTC | CASSQEGRRVHGYTF
. | TRBJ2-5 | TRBD2 | TRBV20-1 | TGCAGTGCTAGACTAGCGGGAGGCGAGACCCAGTACTTC | CSARLAGGETQYF
. | TRBJ2-3 | . | TRBV6-5 | TGTGCCAGCAGTTACTCCACGGGGGCCACAGATACGCAGTATTTT | CASSYSTGATDTQYF
. | TRBJ2-6 | TRBD1 | TRBV5-1 | TGCGCCAGCAGCTTTACAGGGGATGGAACCAACGTCCTGACTTTC | CASSFTGDGTNVLTF
. | TRBJ1-1 | . | TRBV24-1 | TGTGCCACCAGTCGGGGCACTGAAGCTTTCTTT | CATSRGTEAFF
. | TRBJ2-1 | . | TRBV10-2 | TGCGCCAGCAGTCTTCCGGGACTGAATACCCTTCGTCTTGTCAATGAGCAGTTCTTC | CASSLPGLNTLRLVNEQFF
. | TRBJ1-1 | . | TRBV29-1 | TGCAGCGTTGGAATTTTACAGGGCAACACTGAAGCTTTCTTT | CSVGILQGNTEAFF
few | TRBJ2-3 | TRBD1 | TRBV20-1 | TGCAGTGCTAGAGATCTCGGACAGGGAGCAGATACGCAGTATTTT | CSARDLGQGADTQYF
few | TRBJ2-3 | . | TRBV27 | TGTGCCAGCAGCCCCGCGGGGCGCTCCACAGATACGCAGTATTTT | CASSPAGRSTDTQYF
few | TRBJ2-7 | TRBD2 | TRBV11-2 | TGTGCCAGCAGCTCCCGAGCGGGAGTCTCCTCCTACGAGCAGTACTTC | CASSSRAGVSSYEQYF
few | TRBJ1-2 | TRBD1 | TRBV7-9 | TGTGCCAGCAGCTCCGATCGGACAGGACCTAACTATGGCTACACCTTC | CASSSDRTGPNYGYTF
. | TRBJ1-4 | . | TRBV5-1 | TGCGCCAGCAGCCCCGGAGTGTTCAGGGGTTCTAATGAAAAACTGTTTTTT | CASSPGVFRGSNEKLFF
few | TRBJ2-1 | TRBD2 | TRBV7-7 | TGTGCCAGCAGCTTCGGTAGCGGGGGGGCGCACAATGAGCAGTTCTTC | CASSFGSGGAHNEQFF
. | TRBJ2-1 | . | TRBV7-2 | TGTGCCAGCAGCTTAGCTCTAGTGGGTGAGCAGTTCTTC | CASSLALVGEQFF
. | TRBJ2-3 | . | TRBV3-1 | TGTGCCAGCAGCCCAAAGCCGGACAGTGGTTGGGTGACGCAGTATTTT | CASSPKPDSGWVTQYF
. | TRBJ2-7 | . | TRBV4-1 | TGCGCCAGCAGCCAAGTGTTAAGGGGACGGAGCTCCTACGAGCAGTACTTC | CASSQVLRGRSSYEQYF
. | TRBJ2-1 | TRBD2 | TRBV6-5 | TGTGCCAGCAGTTATAGCGGGGGGTACAATGAGCAGTTCTTC | CASSYSGGYNEQFF
few | TRBJ2-1 | . | TRBV27 | TGTGCCAGCACCCTACGGGCAACTTACAATGAGCAGTTCTTC | CASTLRATYNEQFF
. | TRBJ2-3 | . | TRBV7-8 | TGTGCCAGCAGCTTAGACGCGGGCTACACAGATACGCAGTATTTT | CASSLDAGYTDTQYF
. | TRBJ2-2 | TRBD2 | TRBV20-1 | TGCAGTGCTCAGCGAGCGGGGGGGCCGAGCACCGGGGAGCTGTTTTTT | CSAQRAGGPSTGELFF
. | TRBJ2-4 | . | TRBV2 | TGTGCCAGCAGTGAAGAAAATTCAGGGACCAAAAACATTCAGTACTTC | CASSEENSGTKNIQYF
. | TRBJ2-5 | TRBD1 | TRBV3-1 | TGTGCCAGCAGCCTTCGGACAGGGATGGAGACCCAGTACTTC | CASSLRTGMETQYF
. | TRBJ1-4 | . | TRBV5-6 | TGTGCCAGCAGCTTACAGGGTTGGGATGAAAAACTGTTTTTT | CASSLQGWDEKLFF
. | TRBJ2-1 | . | TRBV5-1 | . | CASSYFGEGGNEQFF
. | TRBJ2-1 | TRBD1 | TRBV15 | TGTGCCACCAGCAGAGGGACAGGGACCTACAATGAGCAGTTCTTC | CATSRGTGTYNEQFF